A selection of T cell receptor beta chains follows, all from one sample in a study of T cell responses to AZD1222 COVID-19 vaccine. Sequencing used immunoSEQ multiplex PCR; TCRdb keeps in-frame clones, though not all of them. The sample holds under 80,000 clones, roughly 85% seen once. The source was peripheral blood, collected 28 days after the second AZD1222 dose. These receptors were obtained from an adult who received the AZD1222 COVID-19 vaccine. Each CDR3 is given with its conserved first and last residue. D genes are given only for firm matches. Clone size is stated in some rows and not others, as once, few, many or a class when expanded.

CDR3: CASSIGGRASDTQYF
DNA: TGTGCCAGTAGTATAGGTGGGAGGGCCTCTGATACGCAGTATTTT
J: TRBJ2-3
V: TRBV19
D: TRBD2
size: few

CDR3: CASSPPDRGRGTEAFF
DNA: TGTGCCAGCTCACCACCCGACAGGGGGCGAGGCACTGAAGCTTTCTTT
J: TRBJ1-1
V: TRBV18
D: TRBD1
size: .

CDR3: CASSQDRLGGTEAFF
DNA: TGCGCCAGCAGCCAAGATCGTTTAGGCGGCACTGAAGCTTTCTTT
J: TRBJ1-1
V: TRBV4-1
D: .
size: .

CDR3: CASSTGQGSDTQYF
DNA: TGTGCCAGCAGCACCGGACAGGGGTCAGATACGCAGTATTTT
J: TRBJ2-3
V: TRBV5-8
D: TRBD1
size: .

CDR3: CASSPDRGKNTEAFF
DNA: TGTGCCAGCAGCCCGGACAGGGGAAAGAACACTGAAGCTTTCTTT
J: TRBJ1-1
V: TRBV7-9
D: TRBD1
size: .

CDR3: CASSVTTDSYNEQFF
DNA: TGTGCCAGCAGCGTAACGACAGATTCCTACAATGAGCAGTTCTTC
J: TRBJ2-1
V: TRBV11-2
D: .
size: .

CDR3: CASSSAGTVSNQPQHF
DNA: TGTGCCAGCAGCTCGGCAGGGACAGTATCCAATCAGCCCCAGCATTTT
J: TRBJ1-5
V: TRBV7-3
D: TRBD1
size: .

CDR3: CASSFGLFNEQYF
DNA: TGTGCCAGCAGTTTTGGGCTATTCAACGAGCAGTACTTC
J: TRBJ2-7
V: TRBV12-3/TRBV12-4
D: .
size: .

CDR3: CASSQAPPNSPLHF
DNA: TGTGCCAGCAGCCAAGCGCCCCCCAATTCACCCCTCCACTTT
J: TRBJ1-6
V: TRBV3-1/TRBV3-2
D: .
size: once

CDR3: CASSSLGDYEQYF
DNA: TGCGCCAGCAGCTCGCTAGGGGACTACGAGCAGTACTTC
J: TRBJ2-7
V: TRBV5-1
D: .
size: once

CDR3: CASSLSRGRVPYGYTF
DNA: TGTGCCAGCAGCTTGTCGAGGGGGCGAGTCCCGTATGGCTACACCTTC
J: TRBJ1-2
V: TRBV5-8
D: TRBD1
size: .

CDR3: CASRPRLANNPYEQYF
DNA: TGTGCCAGCAGGCCCAGACTAGCGAACAATCCCTACGAGCAGTACTTC
J: TRBJ2-7
V: TRBV6-6
D: TRBD2
size: few

CDR3: CASSLGRAWDEQYF
DNA: TGTGCCAGCAGCTTGGGGAGGGCCTGGGACGAGCAGTACTTC
J: TRBJ2-7
V: TRBV7-9
D: TRBD2
size: .

CDR3: CASKAGGTEAFF
DNA: TGTGCCAGTAAAGCGGGAGGCACTGAAGCTTTCTTT
J: TRBJ1-1
V: TRBV19
D: .
size: medium-sized

CDR3: CASSPGTDTQYF
DNA: TGTGCCAGCTCACCGGGCACAGATACGCAGTATTTT
J: TRBJ2-3
V: TRBV18
D: .
size: .

CDR3: CASSLRGPWNGYTF
DNA: TGTGCCAGCAGTTTAAGGGGGCCTTGGAATGGCTACACCTTC
J: TRBJ1-2
V: TRBV27
D: TRBD1
size: .

CDR3: CASSIGGTGNTEAFF
DNA: TGTGCCAGTAGTATTGGAGGGACAGGGAACACTGAAGCTTTCTTT
J: TRBJ1-1
V: TRBV19
D: TRBD1
size: .

CDR3: CATKNRDRVRENEKLFF
DNA: TGTGCCACCAAGAACCGGGACAGGGTTAGGGAAAATGAAAAACTGTTTTTT
J: TRBJ1-4
V: TRBV15
D: TRBD1
size: .

CDR3: CASSLPGQQETQYF
DNA: TGCGCCAGCAGCCTTCCCGGGCAGCAAGAGACCCAGTACTTC
J: TRBJ2-5
V: TRBV5-1
D: .
size: .

CDR3: CASSYGGSNIQYF
DNA: TGTGCCAGCAGTTACGGCGGTTCAAACATTCAGTACTTC
J: TRBJ2-4
V: TRBV12-3/TRBV12-4
D: .
size: few

CDR3: CASSPPGGRNTIYF
DNA: TGTGCCAGTAGTCCCCCCGGAGGGAGAAACACCATATATTTT
J: TRBJ1-3
V: TRBV19
D: .
size: .